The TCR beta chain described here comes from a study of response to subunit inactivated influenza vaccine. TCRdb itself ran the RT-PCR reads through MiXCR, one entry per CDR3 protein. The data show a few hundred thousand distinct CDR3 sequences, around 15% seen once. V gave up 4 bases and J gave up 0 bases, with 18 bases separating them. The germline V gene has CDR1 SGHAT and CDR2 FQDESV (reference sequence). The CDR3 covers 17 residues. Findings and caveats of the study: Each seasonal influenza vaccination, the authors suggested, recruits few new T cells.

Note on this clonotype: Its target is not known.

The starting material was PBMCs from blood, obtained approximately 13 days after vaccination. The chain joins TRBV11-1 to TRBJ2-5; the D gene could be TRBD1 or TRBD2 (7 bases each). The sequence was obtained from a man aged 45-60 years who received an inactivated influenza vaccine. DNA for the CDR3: TGTGCCAGCAGCTCTGCGACAGGGAGGGGGTACCAAGAGACCCAGTACTTC. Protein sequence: CASSSATGRGYQETQYF.